This entry describes one T cell receptor beta chain. Methods used by the authors: Reference gene primer amplification gave nucleated cell count estimates. Clones were read by immunoSEQ multiplex PCR, and TCRdb kept only the in-frame ones, dropping some. The DNA was the basis for D and trimming; V, J and clone size are from that table. The table lists 61,000 or so clones, approximately 83% of them singletons. This specimen belongs to a study of blood T cell repertoires in COVID-19. The overall study: From T cells, B-cell-depleted T cells, or PBMCs came the material, which was cDNA or gDNA.

This CDR3 is built from 15 residues. V trimming: 0 bases; J trimming: 7 bases; junction bases outside the gene matches: 0. Germline V gene lookup returns CDR1 SGHRS and CDR2 YFSETQ. What was sequenced was peripheral blood. This receptor was identified in a woman of 80 years or more with acute or convalescent COVID-19. This sequence joins TRBV5-1 and TRBJ2-1, with TRBD2 matching 14 bases. The CDR3 is CASSLGLAGGNEQFF. CDR3 nucleotide sequence: TGCGCCAGCAGCTTGGGACTAGCGGGGGGGAATGAGCAGTTCTTC.